The source of this TCR beta chain is a study of PD-1 blockade in classical Hodgkin lymphoma. Study-level results: Repertoire difference causes, possibly disease activity or prior therapy, remain undefined. Diversity similar to that of newly diagnosed patients was seen at baseline in complete responders. Newly diagnosed patients were reported to start with lower TCR diversity than healthy donors.

V shed 1 base and J 6 bases; nucleotides not matched to a gene: 8. The CDR3 extends over 16 amino acids. Germline V CDR1 and CDR2: MGHRA, YSYEKL. This clone appeared a few times. The antigen is undetermined. The method was immunoSEQ multiplex PCR; TCRdb's version includes in-frame clones alone and lacks a portion of them. The sample lists more than 5,500 clones, roughly 53% occurring once. Brentuximab vedotin exposure varied, and every patient relapsed after autologous stem cell transplantation. The authors enriched CD8+ T cells from thawed PBMCs via magnetic negative selection. The best responses consisted of complete response, partial response or progressive disease.

This specimen was CD8+ T cells from blood, taken at baseline. The chain links TRBV4-1 to TRBJ2-3, with 9 nucleotides matching TRBD1. The TCR sequence derives from a human donor with classical Hodgkin lymphoma. CDR3 sequence: CASSQAGTGSADTQYF. The CDR3 region has the DNA TGCGCCAGCAGCCAAGCCGGGACAGGGAGTGCGGATACGCAGTATTTT.